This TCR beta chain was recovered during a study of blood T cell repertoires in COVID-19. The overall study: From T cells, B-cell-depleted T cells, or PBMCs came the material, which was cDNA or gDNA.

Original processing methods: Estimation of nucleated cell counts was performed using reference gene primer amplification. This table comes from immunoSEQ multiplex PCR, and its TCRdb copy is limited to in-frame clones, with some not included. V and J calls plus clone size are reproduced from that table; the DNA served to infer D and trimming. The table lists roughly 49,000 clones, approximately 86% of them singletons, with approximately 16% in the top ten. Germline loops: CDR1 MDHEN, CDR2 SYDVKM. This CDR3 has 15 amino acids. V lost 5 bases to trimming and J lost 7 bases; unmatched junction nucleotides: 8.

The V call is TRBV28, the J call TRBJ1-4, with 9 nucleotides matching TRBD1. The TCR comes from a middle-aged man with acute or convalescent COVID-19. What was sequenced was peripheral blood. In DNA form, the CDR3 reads TGTGCCAGCAGTAGATGGGACAGGGAGGGTGAAAAACTGTTTTTT. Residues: CASSRWDREGEKLFF.